What follows describes a single T cell receptor (beta chain). CDR3 length: 13 residues. Germline CDR1 PRHDT, CDR2 FYEKMQ (reference sequence). Trimming removed 2 bases at V and 7 bases at J, with 8 bases between. This entry comes from a study of sequential checkpoint blockade in melanoma. Study-wide background: First-line arms were nivolumab then ipilimumab, or the reverse, randomized 1:1. Both treatment sequences were followed by maintenance nivolumab.

Sequencing was performed with immunoSEQ multiplex PCR; in TCRdb, only in-frame clones are kept and a portion is missing. The table records 25,000 to 30,000 clones, roughly 80% of them present only once. Regarding treatment: randomized to nivolumab then ipilimumab (arm A) or the reverse (arm B). From thawed PBMCs, live CD3+CD8+ cells negative for CD19 and CD56 were sorted. The TCR was taken from a human donor with melanoma. The chain is built from TRBV13 and TRBJ1-4, with D perhaps matching TRBD1 (6 bases). Sequenced here: CD8+ T cells sorted from blood (inferred from file names), sampled from a patient given nivolumab and ipilimumab in sequence. DNA for the CDR3: TGTGCCAGCAGCTTACGACAGGTTGAAAAACTGTTTTTT. Amino acid sequence: CASSLRQVEKLFF. The full variable domain, rest sourced from reference TRBV13 and TRBJ1-4, is AAGVIQSPRHLIKEKRETATLKCYPIPRHDTVYWYQQGPGQDPQFLISFYEKMQSDKGSIPDRFSAQQFSDYHSELNMSSLELGDSALYFCASSLRQVEKLFFGSGTQLSVL.